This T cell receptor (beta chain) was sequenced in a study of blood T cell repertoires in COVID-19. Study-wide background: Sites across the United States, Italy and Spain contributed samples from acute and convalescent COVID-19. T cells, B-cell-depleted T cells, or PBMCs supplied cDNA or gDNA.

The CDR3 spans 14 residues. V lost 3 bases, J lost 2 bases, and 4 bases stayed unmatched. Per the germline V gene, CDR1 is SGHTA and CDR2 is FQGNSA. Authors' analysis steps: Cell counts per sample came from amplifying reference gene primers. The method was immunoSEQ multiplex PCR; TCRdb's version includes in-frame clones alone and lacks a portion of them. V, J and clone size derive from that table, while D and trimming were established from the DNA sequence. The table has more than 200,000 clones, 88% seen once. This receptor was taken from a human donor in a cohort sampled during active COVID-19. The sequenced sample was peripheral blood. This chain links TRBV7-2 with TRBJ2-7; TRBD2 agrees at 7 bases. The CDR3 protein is CASSLDSGPYEQYF. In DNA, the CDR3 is TGTGCCAGCAGCTTGGATAGCGGGCCCTACGAGCAGTACTTC.